This entry features one T cell receptor (beta chain) sequence. Its recognized antigen is unknown. No much larger clone is present one base from it, and per-base qualities are unavailable. Each collaborating institution followed its own protocols to collect whole blood in K2EDTA tubes. Collaborator samples were shipped for TCRbeta analysis as frozen whole blood, isolated PBMCs, or DNA extracted from either sample type. The sample belongs to a study of blood T cell repertoires in COVID-19 (dated by TCRdb to 2020 to 2022). Describing the broader study: Samples from collaborators originated in the United States, Italy and Spain and spanned both the acute and convalescent phases of COVID-19. The material from the prospective study consisted of cDNA or gDNA derived from T cells, B-cell-depleted T cells, or PBMCs. Subjects who had been exposed to COVID-19, were actively infected with it, or had recovered from it provided the deeply sampled blood TCRbeta repertoires that made up the dataset. The repertoires were released in a freely available public database intended as a resource for research on the immune response to SARS-CoV-2. The samples were drawn from two sources: the first 160 participants of the ongoing ImmuneRACE study, and approximately 1,300 subjects contributed by 6 global collaborators. A de-identified subject ID, COVID-19 status, age in years and sex were almost always included in the sample metadata. Where available, HLA class I and class II types were taken from metadata supplied by the sample provider and were not determined by assay-based typing. What the research found in general, with its limitations: The amount of clinical and demographic metadata varied by source and participant and was provided uncurated.

TCRbeta CDR3 regions were amplified from genomic DNA by means of the immunoSEQ Assay, a bias-controlled multiplex PCR. Per the source publication's procedure: Nucleated cell counts per sample were estimated from amplification of reference gene primers within the assay. To quantify the absolute abundance of each unique TCRbeta CDR3 rearrangement, sequence reads were collapsed and filtered. For each sample, productive Simpson clonality was calculated as the square root of Simpson's diversity index across productive rearrangements. TCRdb mirrors the immuneACCESS table, restricted to in-frame sequences. Some clones are absent from its copies; in checked studies, under half trace to an unresolved V gene, and the reason for the others is unknown. V and J calls and clone size are copied from that table; D and trimming were computed from the DNA. Present in this sample are about 190,000 clones, around 90% of which were seen just once. In total, the top ten clones hold approximately 5.6% of the sample.

The germline V gene yields SGHDN for CDR1 and FVKESK for CDR2. V lost 4 bases and J lost 10 bases, and the count of bases not matched to a germline gene is 9. Including the terminal cysteine and phenylalanine, the CDR3 comprises 14 residues. CDR3 DNA is the only sequence kept; it has 42 bases, read in frame from the first base. Sequenced input: peripheral blood. The sequence derives from a man aged 35 to 55 with active or convalescent COVID-19. The rearranged chain carries TRBV14 and TRBJ2-1; 8 middle bases align to TRBD2. CDR3 sequence: CASSLERGSSEQFF. The nucleotide sequence reads TGTGCCAGCAGCCTCGAGCGGGGGTCTAGCGAGCAGTTCTTC.